What follows are 7 T cell receptor beta chains derived from one specimen sequenced in a study of blood T cell repertoires in COVID-19. Libraries were prepared by immunoSEQ multiplex PCR; TCRdb keeps only in-frame clonotypes and omits some of them. The sample lists more than 95,000 clones, 70% to 90% occurring once. Sequencing input: peripheral blood. These TCRs come from a human donor in a cohort sampled during active COVID-19.

The chain is built from TRBV5-1 and TRBJ2-5, with D tentatively TRBD1 (6 bases). Germline CDR1 is SGHRS and CDR2 is YFSETQ. This CDR3 region has 14 residues. V was pared by 9 bases and J by 2 bases, with 17 bases between. The CDR3: CAIPPGTNQETQYF. Written as DNA, the CDR3 is TGCGCCATCCCCCCCGGGACAAATCAAGAGACCCAGTACTTC.

The chain employs TRBV4-1 and TRBJ2-4, with 7 bases identical to TRBD2. This CDR3 spans 18 amino acids. The V gene end was trimmed by 3 bases and the J gene end by 0 bases; junction bases not matched to a gene: 11. Germline-derived CDR1 and CDR2 are MGHRA and YSYEKL. The CDR3 loop reads CASSQPTREGKAKNIQYF. The CDR3 bases are TGCGCCAGCAGCCAGCCTACTAGGGAGGGGAAAGCCAAAAACATTCAGTACTTC.

This clone was recorded once. The chain carries TRBV3-1 (or the pseudogene TRBV3-2) and TRBJ1-4, with D unresolved. V was cut by 2 bases and J by 8 bases, with 21 bases left in between. The germline V gene has CDR1 LGHDT and CDR2 YNNKEL (reference sequence). CDR3 length: 17 amino acids. The CDR3 DNA is TGTGCCAGCAGCCAATCCCCTCAAACATTCACAGCAGAAAAACTGTTTTTT. This translates into CASSQSPQTFTAEKLFF.

The chain is built from TRBV21-1 and TRBJ2-7; no check of the table's D call, TRBD2, against the DNA was made. TRBV21-1 corresponds to a pseudogene. The CDR3 is made up of 17 amino acids. The CDR3 is CASSAWRKGRGGDEQYF. In nucleotides, the CDR3 is TGTGCCAGCAGCGCCTGGCGGAAGGGCCGCGGGGGGGACGAGCAGTACTTC.

This clone was counted between two and nine times. Different DNA sequences within this sample yield the same CDR3. This chain connects TRBV9 to TRBJ2-5, with TRBD2 matching over 8 bases. The V gene end was trimmed by 2 bases and the J gene end by 4 bases; junction bases not matched to a gene: 4. This CDR3 has 14 residues. Germline V gives CDR1 SGDLS, CDR2 YYNGEE. The CDR3 DNA follows: TGTGCCAGCAGCGTGGGAAGCGGGGGAGAGACCCAGTACTTC. It yields the protein CASSVGSGGETQYF.

This chain joins TRBV2 and TRBJ2-3; 8 bases map to TRBD1. The germline V gene encodes CDR1 SNHLY and CDR2 FYNNEI. This CDR3 is built from 16 residues. The junction had 13 bases not matched to a gene; V was cut back by 5 bases and J by 6 bases. CDR3 amino acids: CASSLTLGQGRDTQYF. DNA for the CDR3: TGTGCCAGCAGTTTGACACTCGGACAGGGAAGGGATACGCAGTATTTT.

The V and J genes are TRBV5-1 and TRBJ1-1; possible D gene TRBD1, 6 bases. The V end lost 0 bases, the J end lost 3 bases, and 12 bases lay between the germline ends. Germline V gene sequence: CDR1 SGHRS, CDR2 YFSETQ. CDR3 length: 15 residues. For the CDR3, the DNA is TGCGCCAGCAGCTTGGCAGGGGTTGGTGACACTGAAGCTTTCTTT. This codes for CASSLAGVGDTEAFF.